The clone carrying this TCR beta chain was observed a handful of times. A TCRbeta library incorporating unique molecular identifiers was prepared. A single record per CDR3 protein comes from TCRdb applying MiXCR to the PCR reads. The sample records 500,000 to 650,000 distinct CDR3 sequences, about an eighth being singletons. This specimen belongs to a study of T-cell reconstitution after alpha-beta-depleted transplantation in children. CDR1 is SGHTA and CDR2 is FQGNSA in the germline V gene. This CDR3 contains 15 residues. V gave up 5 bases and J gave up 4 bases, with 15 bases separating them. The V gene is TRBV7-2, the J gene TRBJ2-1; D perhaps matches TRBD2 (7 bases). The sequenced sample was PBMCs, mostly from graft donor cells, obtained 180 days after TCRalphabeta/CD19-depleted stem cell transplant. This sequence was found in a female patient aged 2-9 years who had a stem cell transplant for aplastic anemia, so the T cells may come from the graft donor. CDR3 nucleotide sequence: TGTGCCAGCAGCCACCGGCGGGGGCTTTACAATGAGCAGTTCTTC. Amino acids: CASSHRRGLYNEQFF.